This TCR beta chain was identified during a study of CD8 T cells in ankylosing spondylitis. Concerning this clonotype: Antigen unknown.

TCRdb fed the 5' RACE reads into MiXCR, producing one record per CDR3 protein. The sample comprises fewer than 650,000 distinct CDR3 sequences, about 12% of which are singletons, and 6.5% to 7% rests with the top ten. Broader study findings: The study identified a TCR beta motif of 7 or 8 highly homologous variants that appeared characteristic of ankylosing spondylitis blood.

The germline gives CDR1 SGDLS, CDR2 YYNGEE. Unmatched junction bases numbered 8, after V lost 3 bases and J lost 10 bases. CDR3 length equals 14 residues. The source is a male donor with ankylosing spondylitis. The sequencing sample was made of blood, either unsorted or a sorted T cell fraction (not recorded which). The rearrangement uses TRBV9 and TRBJ2-1, with TRBD2 matching 9 bases. The CDR3: CASSGRLLAGEQFF. The CDR3 DNA reads TGTGCCAGCAGCGGAAGACTACTAGCGGGCGAGCAGTTCTTC.